This TCR beta chain was sequenced during a study of somatic mutations in cytotoxic T cells in rheumatoid arthritis. The overall study: Patients had 30 ml EDTA blood drawn right after diagnosis, before any treatment.

This clone has just a few counts. The antigen remains unidentified. Study-wide points: No correction for multiple comparisons was applied to the slight TRBV07 underrepresentation in rheumatoid arthritis patients. Within 8 of 65 patients, the single biggest CD8+ clone made up more than 20% of CD8+ cells.

Germline loops: CDR1 LNHDA, CDR2 SQIVND (reference sequence). CDR3 length equals 14 residues. V dropped 1 base and J dropped 3; count of bases not matched to a gene: 3. Clones were read by immunoSEQ multiplex PCR, and TCRdb kept only the in-frame ones, dropping some. Among some 21,000 clones listed, roughly 80% were seen once. Sequenced sample: CD8+ T cells sorted from blood. The rearrangement uses TRBV19 and TRBJ2-7; the match to TRBD1 covers 7 bases. The receptor comes from an adult with rheumatoid arthritis. The CDR3 protein is CASSIAPGGYEQYF. The CDR3, as DNA: TGTGCCAGTAGTATAGCCCCAGGGGGCTACGAGCAGTACTTC.